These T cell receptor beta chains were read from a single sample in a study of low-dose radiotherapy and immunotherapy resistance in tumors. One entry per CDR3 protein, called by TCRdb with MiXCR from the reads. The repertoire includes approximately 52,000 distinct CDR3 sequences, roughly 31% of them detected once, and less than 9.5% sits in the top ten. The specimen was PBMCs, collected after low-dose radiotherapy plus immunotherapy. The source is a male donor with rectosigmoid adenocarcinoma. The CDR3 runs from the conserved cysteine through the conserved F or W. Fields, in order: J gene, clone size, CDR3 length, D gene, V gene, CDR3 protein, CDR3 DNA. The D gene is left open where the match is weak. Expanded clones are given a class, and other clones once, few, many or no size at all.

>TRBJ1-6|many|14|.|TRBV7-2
CASSTTWENSPLHF
TGTGCCAGCAGCACCACATGGGAGAATTCACCCCTCCACTTT
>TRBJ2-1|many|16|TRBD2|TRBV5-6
CASSFLAGASYNEQFF
TGTGCCAGCAGCTTCTTAGCGGGAGCGTCCTACAATGAGCAGTTCTTC
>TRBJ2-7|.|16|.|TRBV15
CATSRGPPGVRYEQYF
TGTGCCACCAGCAGAGGACCGCCAGGGGTAAGGTACGAGCAGTACTTC
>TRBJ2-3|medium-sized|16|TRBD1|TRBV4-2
CASSPRGQGLGDTQYF
TGTGCCAGCAGCCCCAGAGGACAGGGTCTCGGAGATACGCAGTATTTT
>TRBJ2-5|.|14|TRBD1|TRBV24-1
CATSGDRGLETQYF
TGTGCCACCAGTGGCGACAGGGGGCTGGAGACCCAGTACTTC
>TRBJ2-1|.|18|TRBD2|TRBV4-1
CASSQDPSGRAFFNEQFF
TGCGCCAGCAGCCAAGACCCTAGCGGGAGGGCCTTTTTCAATGAGCAGTTCTTC
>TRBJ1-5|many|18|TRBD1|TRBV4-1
CASSQEPQNRGGYQPQHF
TGCGCCAGCAGCCAAGAGCCCCAAAACAGGGGCGGCTATCAGCCCCAGCATTTT
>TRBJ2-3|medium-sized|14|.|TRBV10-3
CAISDWSGTDTQYF
TGTGCCATCAGTGACTGGAGTGGCACAGATACGCAGTATTTT
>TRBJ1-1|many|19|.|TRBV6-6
CASSGRGSWANLENTEAFF
TGTGCCAGCAGTGGCCGGGGTTCGTGGGCTAATTTAGAGAACACTGAAGCTTTCTTT
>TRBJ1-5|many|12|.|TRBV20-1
CSAPDRSQPQHF
TGCAGTGCCCCGGACCGCTCTCAGCCCCAGCATTTT
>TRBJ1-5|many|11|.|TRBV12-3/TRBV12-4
CASSSQDAQHF
TGTGCCAGCAGTTCTCAAGACGCCCAGCATTTT
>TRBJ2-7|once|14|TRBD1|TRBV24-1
CATSPGTAPYEQYF
TGTGCCACCAGTCCCGGGACAGCGCCCTACGAGCAGTACTTC
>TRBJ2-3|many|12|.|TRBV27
CASSLSADTQYF
TGTGCCAGCAGTTTATCGGCAGATACGCAGTATTTT
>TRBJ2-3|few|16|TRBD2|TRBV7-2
CASSLGLAGVTDTQYF
TGTGCCAGCAGCTTGGGACTAGCGGGGGTCACAGATACGCAGTATTTT
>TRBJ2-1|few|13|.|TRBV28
CASSWLTDHEQFF
TGTGCCAGCAGTTGGCTGACAGATCACGAGCAGTTCTTC
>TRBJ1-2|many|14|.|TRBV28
CASSGAGANYGYTF
TGTGCCAGCAGCGGGGCTGGGGCTAACTATGGCTACACCTTC
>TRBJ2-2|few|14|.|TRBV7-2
CASRQTPNTGELFF
TGTGCCAGCAGACAAACACCTAACACCGGGGAGCTGTTTTTT
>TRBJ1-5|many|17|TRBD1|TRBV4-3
CASSQIPGQASNQPQHF
TGCGCCAGCAGCCAAATACCCGGACAGGCCAGCAATCAGCCCCAGCATTTT
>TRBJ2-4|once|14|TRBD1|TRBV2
CASRGRTGKNIQYF
TGTGCCAGCAGGGGACGGACAGGCAAAAACATTCAGTACTTC
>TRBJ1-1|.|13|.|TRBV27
CASQDSIWTEAFF
TGTGCCAGCCAGGACAGTATTTGGACTGAAGCTTTCTTT
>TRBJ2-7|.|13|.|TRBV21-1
CASSKRQDHEQYF
TGTGCCAGCAGCAAACGGCAGGACCACGAGCAGTACTTC
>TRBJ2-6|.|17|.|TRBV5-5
CASSLDRDYSGANVLTF
TGTGCCAGCAGCTTGGACAGGGATTACTCTGGGGCCAACGTCCTGACTTTC
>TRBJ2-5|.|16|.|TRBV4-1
CASSQLPTVGRETQYF
TGCGCCAGCAGCCAACTCCCGACAGTGGGACGTGAGACCCAGTACTTC
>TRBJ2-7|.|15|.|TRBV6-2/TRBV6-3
CASSYSGSLTYEQYF
TGTGCCAGCAGTTACTCTGGCTCCCTTACCTACGAGCAGTACTTC
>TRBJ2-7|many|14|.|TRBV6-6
CASGLGGTLDEQYF
TGTGCCAGCGGCCTCGGCGGGACGTTGGACGAGCAGTACTTC
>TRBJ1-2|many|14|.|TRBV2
CASSGDGANYGYTF
TGTGCCAGCAGTGGGGACGGAGCTAACTATGGCTACACCTTC
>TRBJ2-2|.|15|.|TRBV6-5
CASSYLGGGSGELFF
TGTGCCAGCAGTTACTTGGGAGGGGGCTCGGGGGAGCTGTTTTTT